This entry lists 18 T cell receptor beta chains sequenced from one sample in a study of blood T cell repertoires in COVID-19. Assay used: immunoSEQ multiplex PCR; TCRdb lists only in-frame clones, some missing. The top ten hold approximately 8.1% of the sample, which has 15,000 to 20,000 clones, approximately 90% seen once. Source material: peripheral blood. The source is a woman aged 60-75 years with active COVID-19.

The V and J genes are TRBV18 and TRBJ1-5; D not certain. The CDR3 is 16 amino acids. The V gene's germline CDR1 is KGHSH and CDR2 LQKENI. Trimming took off 2 bases at V and 6 bases at J, with 17 bases between the two ends. CDR3 in DNA: TGTGCCAGCTCACCATATGATTTGGGAGTCGGTCAGCCCCAGCATTTT. Its translation: CASSPYDLGVGQPQHF.

The chain employs TRBV2 and TRBJ2-2; TRBD1 might be the D (6 bases). The germline V gene encodes CDR1 SNHLY and CDR2 FYNNEI. This CDR3 is 17 amino acids long. V lost 7 bases, J lost 2 bases, and 20 bases lay in between. The CDR3 spells CASKNKGVGGNTGELFF. In DNA form, the CDR3 reads TGTGCCAGCAAAAATAAGGGTGTAGGGGGAAACACCGGGGAGCTGTTTTTT.

J is TRBJ2-5 and V is TRBV15; perhaps TRBD2 as D (6 bases). Germline V gene sequence: CDR1 LNHNV, CDR2 YYDKDF (reference sequence). Trimming took 1 base from V and 5 from J, leaving 17 bases between them. This CDR3 is 16 amino acids long. For the CDR3, the DNA is TGTGCCACCAGCAGAGTGCCAGCGGGCCTGCGGGAGACCCAGTACTTC. This encodes CATSRVPAGLRETQYF.

The chain's CDR3 is CASSVGDGRDNQPQHF. CDR3 DNA: TGTGCCAGCAGCGTAGGAGACGGACGGGACAATCAGCCCCAGCATTTT. This sequence joins TRBV9 and TRBJ1-5; D call uncertain. Trimming took 0 bases from V and 3 from J, leaving 13 bases between them. This CDR3 is 16 amino acids long. CDR1 and CDR2 from the germline V gene are SGDLS and YYNGEE.

V and J are TRBV4-1 and TRBJ2-5; D not certain. Trimming cost V 1 base and J 0 bases, with 12 bases left between them. The germline V gene has CDR1 MGHRA and CDR2 YSYEKL. CDR3 length: 16 residues. The CDR3 reads CASSQGLGEYQETQYF. As DNA, the CDR3 is TGCGCCAGCAGCCAAGGGTTGGGCGAGTACCAAGAGACCCAGTACTTC.

This chain links TRBV3-1 (or the pseudogene TRBV3-2) with TRBJ2-3; maybe TRBD2 (7 bases). Germline CDR1 LGHDT, CDR2 YNNKEL (reference sequence). This CDR3 has 14 residues. Trimming took off 3 bases at V and 4 bases at J, with 11 bases between the two ends. CDR3 in DNA: TGTGCCAGCAGCCACGGGGGGCAGGCAGATACGCAGTATTTT. It encodes CASSHGGQADTQYF.

The chain is built from TRBV21-1 and TRBJ1-2; the table's D call, TRBD1, was not checked against the DNA. TRBV21-1 has pseudogene status. CDR3 length: 14 amino acids. CDR3 DNA sequence: TGTGCCAGCCGGGACAGGGTCGGGTTCTATGGCTACACCTTC. Its protein product is CASRDRVGFYGYTF.

This clone was detected once. This CDR3 reads CASTRTSGGFVHEQFF. CDR3 sequence (DNA): TGTGCCAGCACTCGAACTAGCGGGGGGTTCGTGCATGAGCAGTTCTTC. The chain joins TRBV27 to TRBJ2-1, with 12 bases that match TRBD2. The CDR3 sequence is 16 residues long. V lost 7 bases and J lost 8; bases outside the gene matches: 12. Per germline, CDR1 MNHEY and CDR2 SMNVEV (reference sequence).

The chain couples TRBV18 to TRBJ2-3, with 7 bases matching TRBD1. V shed 0 bases and J 8 bases; nucleotides not matched to a gene: 8. This CDR3 spans 15 amino acids. Germline CDR1 reads KGHSH; CDR2 reads LQKENI. The CDR3 here is CASSPPRGLQGTQYF. In DNA form, the CDR3 reads TGTGCCAGCTCACCACCCAGGGGGTTACAGGGTACGCAGTATTTT.

This clone is medium-sized within its sample. The chain recombines TRBV27 with TRBJ1-2, with 7 bases aligning to TRBD1. CDR1 and CDR2 from the germline V gene are MNHEY and SMNVEV (reference sequence). V gave up 5 bases and J gave up 4 bases; unmatched junction bases: 10. The CDR3 sequence is 15 residues long. For the CDR3, the DNA is TGTGCCAGCAGTCCGACAGGGTCGAGCGGCTATGGCTACACCTTC. Protein product: CASSPTGSSGYGYTF.

The chain has TRBV27 and TRBJ2-7; TRBD2 agrees at 9 bases. The germline CDR1 and CDR2 sequences are MNHEY and SMNVEV (reference sequence). The junction had 8 bases not matched to a gene; V was cut back by 2 bases and J by 9 bases. CDR3 size: 14 residues. CDR3: CASSLVSGGRRQYF. Here the CDR3 DNA reads TGTGCCAGCAGTTTAGTTAGCGGGGGTCGACGGCAGTACTTC.

The chain carries TRBV2 and TRBJ2-3; 9 nucleotides match TRBD2. The CDR3 has 16 amino acids. Trimming at V came to 6 bases and at J to 2 bases, leaving 9 bases not matched to a gene. Germline CDR1 and CDR2: SNHLY and FYNNEI. The CDR3 nucleotides read TGTGCCAGCAGAAATCTAGCGGGAACTAACACAGATACGCAGTATTTT. It codes for CASRNLAGTNTDTQYF.

The rearrangement links TRBV9 to TRBJ2-7, with 7 bases that match TRBD1. The ends lost 0 bases at V and 4 bases at J; junction bases unmatched: 7. The germline gives CDR1 SGDLS, CDR2 YYNGEE. This CDR3 comprises 15 residues. The CDR3 is CASSVATGQEYEQYF. In DNA, the CDR3 is TGTGCCAGCAGCGTAGCTACCGGACAGGAATACGAGCAGTACTTC.

The CDR3 DNA follows: TGTGCCAGCAGTGAAGGAACTCAGGGCCGCAATCAGCCCCAGCATTTT. Translation gives CASSEGTQGRNQPQHF. The gene calls are TRBV6-1 and TRBJ1-5; D might be TRBD1 (5 bases). The ends were cut back, 1 base at V and 2 bases at J, with 12 bases in the middle. The V gene's germline CDR1 is MNHNS and CDR2 SASEGT. The CDR3 sequence is 16 residues long.

The genes are TRBV24-1 and TRBJ1-1; 10 bases align to TRBD1. CDR3 length: 23 residues. Germline loops: CDR1 KGHDR, CDR2 SFDVKD. Germline trimming cut 4 bases from V and 0 bases from J; bases unmatched to any gene: 25. CDR3 nucleotides: TGTGCCACCAGTGAACGTGACAGGGGGCAAAAGAACGTGATAATTTTTATGAACACTGAAGCTTTCTTT. Translated: CATSERDRGQKNVIIFMNTEAFF.

The gene calls are TRBV3-1 (or the pseudogene TRBV3-2) and TRBJ1-2; TRBD1 aligns across 9 bases. V shed 2 bases, J shed 6 bases, and the junction held 7 bases outside the gene matches. Germline CDR1 is LGHDT and CDR2 is YNNKEL (reference sequence). The CDR3 is 15 residues long. CDR3 protein: CASSQTGGRGNGYTF. CDR3 coding DNA: TGTGCCAGCAGCCAAACAGGGGGCAGGGGGAATGGCTACACCTTC.

This rearrangement joins TRBV25-1 to TRBJ1-1; D uncertain. This CDR3 is 12 amino acids long. With 6 bases removed from V and 6 bases from J, the gap between germline ends came to 11 bases. Germline V lookup: CDR1 MGHDK, CDR2 SYGVNS. For the CDR3, the DNA is TGTGCCAGCAGCGCGGTGGCGGCTGAAGCTTTCTTT. It is translated as CASSAVAAEAFF.

The rearrangement links TRBV29-1 to TRBJ1-1, with 9 bases matching TRBD1. Germline-derived CDR1 and CDR2 are SQVTM and ANQGSEA. CDR3 length: 13 amino acids. V shed 6 bases and J 4 bases; nucleotides not matched to a gene: 6. The CDR3 DNA reads as TGCAGCGTCCGGGACAGGGAATCCACTGAAGCTTTCTTT. Translated, it gives CSVRDRESTEAFF.